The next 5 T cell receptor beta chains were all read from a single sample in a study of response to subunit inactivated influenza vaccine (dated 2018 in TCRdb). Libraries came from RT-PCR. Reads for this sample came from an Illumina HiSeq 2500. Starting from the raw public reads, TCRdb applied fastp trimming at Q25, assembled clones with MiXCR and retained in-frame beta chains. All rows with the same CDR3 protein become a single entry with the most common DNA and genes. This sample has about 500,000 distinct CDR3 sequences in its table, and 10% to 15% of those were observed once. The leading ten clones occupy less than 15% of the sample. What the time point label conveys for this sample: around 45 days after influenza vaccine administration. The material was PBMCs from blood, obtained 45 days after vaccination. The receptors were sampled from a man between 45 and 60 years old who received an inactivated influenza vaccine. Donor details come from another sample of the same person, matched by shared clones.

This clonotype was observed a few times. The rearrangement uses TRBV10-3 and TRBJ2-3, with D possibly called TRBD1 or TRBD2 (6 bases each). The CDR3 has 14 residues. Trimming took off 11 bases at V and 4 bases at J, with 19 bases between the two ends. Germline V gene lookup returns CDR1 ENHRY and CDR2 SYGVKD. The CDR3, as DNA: TGTGCCGCCGCAGGAGGGGGAGCCTCAGATACGCAGTATTTT. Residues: CAAAGGGASDTQYF.

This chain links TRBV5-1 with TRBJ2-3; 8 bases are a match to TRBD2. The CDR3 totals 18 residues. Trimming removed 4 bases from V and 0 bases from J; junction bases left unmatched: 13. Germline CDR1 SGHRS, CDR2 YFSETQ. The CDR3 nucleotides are TGCGCCAGCAGCCGTGGGATAGCGGGAATAGATAGCACAGATACGCAGTATTTT. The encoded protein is CASSRGIAGIDSTDTQYF.

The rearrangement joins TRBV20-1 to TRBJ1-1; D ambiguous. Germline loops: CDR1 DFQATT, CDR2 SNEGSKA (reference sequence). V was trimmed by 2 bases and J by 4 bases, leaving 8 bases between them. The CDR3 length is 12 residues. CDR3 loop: CSARHGSTEAFF. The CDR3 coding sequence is TGCAGTGCTAGACACGGGAGCACTGAAGCTTTCTTT.

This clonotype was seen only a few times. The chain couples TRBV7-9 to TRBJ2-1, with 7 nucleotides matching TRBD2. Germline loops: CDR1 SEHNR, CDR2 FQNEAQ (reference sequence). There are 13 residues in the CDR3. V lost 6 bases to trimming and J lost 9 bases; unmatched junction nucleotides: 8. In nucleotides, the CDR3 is TGTGCCAGCAGTACTTGGGGGGAGGGTGAGCAGTTCTTC. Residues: CASSTWGEGEQFF. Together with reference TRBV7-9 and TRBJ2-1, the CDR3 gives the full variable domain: DTGVSQNPRHKITKRGQNVTFRCDPISEHNRLYWYRQTLGQGPEFLTYFQNEAQLEKSRLLSDRFSAERPKGSFSTLEIQRTEQGDSAMYLCASSTWGEGEQFFGPGTRLTVL.

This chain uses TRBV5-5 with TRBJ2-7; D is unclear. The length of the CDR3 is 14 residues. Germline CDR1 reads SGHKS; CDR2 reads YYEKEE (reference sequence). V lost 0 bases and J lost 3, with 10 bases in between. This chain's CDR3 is CASSLAGPIYEQYF. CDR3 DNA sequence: TGTGCCAGCAGCTTGGCGGGCCCAATCTACGAGCAGTACTTC.